The 31 T cell receptor beta chains below come from one sample, sequenced in a study of beta chain features in type 1 diabetes. For these TCRs, the target antigens are not known. Whole-study findings and limits: Researchers report that Type 1 diabetes patients had moderately but significantly shorter TCRB CDR3s across all four CD4+ subsets.

All of the isolated RNA was reverse transcribed, so expressed TCRB transcripts were sequenced. TCRdb's table, derived via immunoSEQ multiplex PCR, lists solely in-frame clones and lacks some. This table holds 400,000 or so clones, over 10% found once. What was sequenced was naive CD4+ T cells from blood. The receptors originated from a young woman with type 1 diabetes.

The J gene is TRBJ1-1, the V gene TRBV5-1; 7 bases map to TRBD1. The germline gives CDR1 SGHRS, CDR2 YFSETQ. J lost 10 bases, V lost 0 bases, and 6 bases had no gene match. This CDR3 region has 13 residues. The CDR3, as DNA: TGCGCCAGCAGCTTGGAACAGGGGAGCGCAGCTTTCTTT. Amino acid sequence: CASSLEQGSAAFF.

V and J are TRBV13 and TRBJ1-1; the D gene is possibly TRBD1 (6 bases). Germline V gene sequence: CDR1 PRHDT, CDR2 FYEKMQ (reference sequence). Trimming pared 3 bases from V and 4 bases from J, leaving 12 bases between. The CDR3 contains 14 residues. CDR3 in amino acids: CASSFKFRGTEAFF. CDR3 DNA: TGTGCCAGCAGCTTCAAATTCAGGGGCACTGAAGCTTTCTTT.

In regard to this clone: Distinct nucleotide sequences in the sample also encode this CDR3. CDR3 sequence: CASSPGTGGDQPQHF. In DNA, the CDR3 is TGTGCCAGCTCACCCGGGACAGGAGGCGATCAGCCCCAGCATTTT. V and J are TRBV18 and TRBJ1-5; 8 bases are a match to TRBD1. The germline CDR1 and CDR2 sequences are KGHSH and LQKENI. Trimming took 3 bases from V and 5 from J; bases not matched to a gene: 6. The CDR3 sequence is 15 residues long.

This clone has more than one count but fewer than ten. J is TRBJ2-2 and V is TRBV10-3, with D unclear. The CDR3 spans 14 residues. CDR1 is ENHRY and CDR2 is SYGVKD in the germline V gene. Trimming cost V 3 bases and J 1 base, with 6 bases left between them. The CDR3 region has the DNA TGTGCCATCAGTGATAGACAGAACACCGGGGAGCTGTTTTTT. The encoded protein is CAISDRQNTGELFF.

The table lists this clone with a few counts. The DNA of the CDR3 is TGTGCCAGCTCGACTAGCGGGGGAACCGGGGAGCTGTTTTTT. This gives the protein CASSTSGGTGELFF. The V gene is TRBV18, the J gene TRBJ2-2; 12 bases align to TRBD2. V was clipped by 6 bases and J by 5 bases; unmatched bases: 1. The CDR3 runs to 14 residues. Germline V gene sequence: CDR1 KGHSH, CDR2 LQKENI. The whole variable domain, remainder taken from reference TRBV18 and TRBJ2-2, is NAGVMQNPRHLVRRRGQEARLRCSPMKGHSHVYWYRQLPEEGLKFMVYLQKENIIDESGMPKERFSAEFPKEGPSILRIQQVVRGDSAAYFCASSTSGGTGELFFGEGSRLTVL.

This clone was picked up a small number of times. The gene calls are TRBV11-2 and TRBJ2-5; 10 bases match TRBD2. This CDR3 has 16 amino acids. The germline gives CDR1 SGHAT, CDR2 FQNNGV. With V trimmed by 2 bases and J by 5 bases, 8 bases remained unmatched. CDR3 in amino acids: CASSLSSGGRQETQYF. The DNA of the CDR3 is TGTGCCAGCAGCTTATCTAGCGGGGGCAGGCAGGAGACCCAGTACTTC.

This sequence joins TRBV5-1 and TRBJ2-5; D gene unclear. Germline loops: CDR1 SGHRS, CDR2 YFSETQ. Trimming removed 0 bases from V and 5 bases from J, with 8 bases in between. CDR3 length: 13 amino acids. DNA of the CDR3: TGCGCCAGCAGCTTGGCTTCCGGTGAGACCCAGTACTTC. The encoded protein is CASSLASGETQYF.

This clone was picked up a small number of times. The chain has TRBV6-6 and TRBJ2-1, with TRBD2 as a possible D gene (5 bases). The germline V and J ends were trimmed by 5 bases and 7 bases, with 15 bases remaining between them. The CDR3 runs to 14 residues. Germline lookup yields CDR1 MNHNY and CDR2 SVGAGI (reference sequence). Written as DNA, the CDR3 is TGTGCCAGCAGTCCTTGGACTCCCCATAATGAGCAGTTCTTC. Its translation: CASSPWTPHNEQFF.

This clone was picked up a small number of times. The CDR3 coding sequence is TGTGCCAGCAGTGTCGACCGGGGGGGCTACACCTTC. This translates into CASSVDRGGYTF. This chain uses TRBV6-1 with TRBJ1-2; D is perhaps TRBD1 (5 bases). Germline CDR1 is MNHNS and CDR2 is SASEGT. V lost 4 bases to trimming and J lost 8 bases, with 11 bases between them. The CDR3 runs 12 residues.

The chain combines TRBV9 with TRBJ2-3; TRBD2 aligns across 7 bases. The germline CDR1 and CDR2 sequences are SGDLS and YYNGEE. The V gene end was trimmed by 4 bases and the J gene end by 5 bases; junction bases not matched to a gene: 10. The CDR3 loop spans 15 amino acids. The CDR3 region is CASSQTGGGVDTQYF. For the CDR3, the DNA is TGTGCCAGCAGCCAAACTGGCGGGGGAGTAGATACGCAGTATTTT.

V gene TRBV4-3 combines with J gene TRBJ2-2; perhaps TRBD2 as D (6 bases). Germline V CDR1 and CDR2: LGHNA, YSLEER. Trimming cost V 2 bases and J 5 bases, with 12 bases left between them. This CDR3 has 15 residues. CDR3 sequence (DNA): TGCGCCAGCAGCCAACCGGGACTTCGAACCGGGGAGCTGTTTTTT. This translates into CASSQPGLRTGELFF.

There are a few counts of this clone. This sequence joins TRBV25-1 and TRBJ2-3, with 8 bases fitting TRBD1. The length of the CDR3 is 15 residues. The J segment lost 1 base and the V segment lost 3 bases, leaving 3 bases of the junction unmatched. The germline V gene encodes CDR1 MGHDK and CDR2 SYGVNS. The CDR3 bases are TGTGCCAGCAGTGAGGACAGGGTGCGCACAGATACGCAGTATTTT. Translated: CASSEDRVRTDTQYF. Full variable domain (outside the CDR3, taken from reference TRBV25-1 and TRBJ2-3): EADIYQTPRYLVIGTGKKITLECSQTMGHDKMYWYQQDPGMELHLIHYSYGVNSTEKGDLSSESTVSRIRTEHFPLTLESARPSHTSQYLCASSEDRVRTDTQYFGPGTRLTVL.

V is TRBV7-6 and J is TRBJ2-7; D might be TRBD2 (6 bases). CDR1 is SGHVS, CDR2 FNYEAQ, per germline. The CDR3 totals 14 residues. The V gene lost 5 bases and the J gene lost 1 base, with 12 bases spanning the gap. The chain's CDR3 is CASSLWEDSYEQYF. The CDR3 bases are TGTGCCAGCAGCCTGTGGGAGGATTCCTACGAGCAGTACTTC.

The chain carries TRBV7-9 and TRBJ2-1; weak D call: TRBD1 (6 bases). Germline CDR1 and CDR2: SEHNR and FQNEAQ (reference sequence). V was trimmed by 5 bases and J by 8 bases, leaving 10 bases between them. The CDR3 loop spans 12 amino acids. In DNA form, the CDR3 reads TGTGCCAGCAGCCCGGGACACTATGAGCAGTTCTTC. This translates into CASSPGHYEQFF.

This clone appeared a few times. This chain uses TRBV9 with TRBJ2-2; 11 bases match TRBD2. The ends lost 2 bases at V and 5 bases at J; junction bases unmatched: 5. The CDR3 is 16 amino acids. Germline CDR1 and CDR2: SGDLS and YYNGEE. The CDR3 sequence: CASSVVAGGPTGELFF. DNA of the CDR3: TGTGCCAGCAGCGTGGTAGCGGGGGGGCCTACCGGGGAGCTGTTTTTT.

The chain recombines TRBV18 with TRBJ1-1; D gene ambiguous. This CDR3 has 14 residues. Germline CDR1 reads KGHSH; CDR2 reads LQKENI. V lost 3 bases and J 6 bases, leaving 14 bases between the germline ends. The CDR3 DNA is TGTGCCAGCTCACCGGGAGGACTTGGGTCTGAAGCTTTCTTT. As protein: CASSPGGLGSEAFF.

This clone was seen only a few times. The chain couples TRBV5-8 to TRBJ2-1; 10 bases line up with TRBD2. The germline V gene has CDR1 SGHTS and CDR2 YDEGEE. The trim removed 2 bases at V and 5 bases at J, leaving 4 bases unmatched. This CDR3 is built from 15 residues. In DNA form, the CDR3 reads TGTGCCAGCAGCTTCCCGGGACTAGCGAACAATGAGCAGTTCTTC. The encoded protein is CASSFPGLANNEQFF.

The rearrangement links TRBV28 to TRBJ2-5; perhaps TRBD2 as D (6 bases). In germline, CDR1 is MDHEN, CDR2 SYDVKM. This CDR3 comprises 14 residues. V lost 11 bases and J lost 6, with 22 bases in between. The CDR3 nucleotides are TGTGCCGGCGCACCGGGGACGGGAGTGAAGACCCAGTACTTC. Translating gives CAGAPGTGVKTQYF.

The chain uses TRBV5-1 and TRBJ2-5; D is uncertain. V lost 1 base, J lost 1 base, and 8 bases lay in between. This CDR3 has 14 amino acids. Germline V lookup: CDR1 SGHRS, CDR2 YFSETQ. The CDR3 region has the DNA TGCGCCAGCAGCTTGCTCCACGGCCAAGAGACCCAGTACTTC. Translating gives CASSLLHGQETQYF. The full variable domain, rest sourced from reference TRBV5-1 and TRBJ2-5, is KAGVTQTPRYLIKTRGQQVTLSCSPISGHRSVSWYQQTPGQGLQFLFEYFSETQRNKGNFPGRFSGRQFSNSRSEMNVSTLELGDSALYLCASSLLHGQETQYFGPGTRLLVL.

This clone turned up a few times. The chain recombines TRBV7-2 with TRBJ2-7; weak D call: TRBD2 (5 bases). Per germline, CDR1 SGHTA and CDR2 FQGNSA. The CDR3 contains 16 residues. Trimming stripped 2 bases from V and 2 bases from J, with 16 bases between. The CDR3 bases are TGTGCCAGCAGCTTACCTGGAGTCAGGAGGACCTACGAGCAGTACTTC. Its translation: CASSLPGVRRTYEQYF.

There are a few counts of this clone. V usage is TRBV14 and J usage is TRBJ2-1; TRBD2 matches at 14 bases. Germline lookup yields CDR1 SGHDN and CDR2 FVKESK. The CDR3 is made up of 14 amino acids. Trimming took 4 bases from V and 11 from J; bases not matched to a gene: 4. For the CDR3, the DNA is TGTGCCAGCAGCCCGACTAGCGGGAGGGCGAAGCAGTTCTTC. Its translation is CASSPTSGRAKQFF. Supplemented by reference TRBV14 and TRBJ2-1, the full variable domain reads EAGVTQFPSHSVIEKGQTVTLRCDPISGHDNLYWYRRVMGKEIKFLLHFVKESKQDESGMPNNRFLAERTGGTYSTLKVQPAELEDSGVYFCASSPTSGRAKQFFGPGTRLTVL.

This clone was detected only a few times. The chain recombines TRBV6-5 with TRBJ2-1; a possible D gene is TRBD2 (6 bases). The CDR3 totals 15 residues. Deletions cut 2 bases from V and 1 base from J, with 9 bases between. Germline CDR1 MNHEY, CDR2 SVGAGI. The CDR3 spells CASSYVGGSYNEQFF. For the CDR3, the DNA is TGTGCCAGCAGTTACGTGGGGGGATCCTACAATGAGCAGTTCTTC.

The gene calls are TRBV7-9 and TRBJ2-4; TRBD2 agrees at 8 bases. The J segment lost 6 bases and the V segment lost 5 bases, leaving 12 bases of the junction unmatched. This CDR3 comprises 16 residues. Germline CDR1 and CDR2: SEHNR and FQNEAQ (reference sequence). CDR3 nucleotides: TGTGCCAGCAGCCGGACTAGCCCCCAAGGGGGAAACATTCAGTACTTC. It encodes CASSRTSPQGGNIQYF.

This chain joins TRBV15 and TRBJ2-1; 7 nucleotides line up with TRBD1. Germline V gene sequence: CDR1 LNHNV, CDR2 YYDKDF (reference sequence). V lost 0 bases and J lost 3; bases outside the gene matches: 2. The CDR3 runs 15 residues. CDR3 region: CATSREAGGYNEQFF. The CDR3 DNA reads TGTGCCACCAGCAGAGAGGCAGGGGGCTACAATGAGCAGTTCTTC.

This clone appeared a few times. V usage is TRBV4-3 and J usage is TRBJ2-2, with 7 bases identical to TRBD1. Per the germline V gene, CDR1 is LGHNA and CDR2 is YSLEER. The junction had 7 bases not matched to a gene; V was cut back by 0 bases and J by 0 bases. The CDR3 totals 18 residues. The CDR3 sequence: CASSQDPTGHANTGELFF. DNA of the CDR3: TGCGCCAGCAGCCAAGATCCGACAGGGCACGCGAACACCGGGGAGCTGTTTTTT.

The chain employs TRBV12-5 and TRBJ1-6; TRBD1 agrees at 8 bases. CDR3 length: 14 amino acids. With 1 base clipped from V and 7 bases from J, the junction kept 0 bases outside the gene matches. Per the germline V gene, CDR1 is LGHNT and CDR2 is FRNRAP. This CDR3 reads CASGLGQGNSPLHF. In DNA, the CDR3 is TGTGCTAGTGGTTTGGGACAGGGGAATTCACCCCTCCACTTT.

V usage is TRBV28 and J usage is TRBJ2-1, with a weak D call TRBD1 (6 bases). The CDR3 is 19 residues long. V shed 4 bases and J shed 3 bases, with 25 bases lying between them. Germline CDR1 and CDR2: MDHEN and SYDVKM. The CDR3 region has the DNA TGTGCCAGCAGTTCAGGTCCCGGGACACCCGTGGGATTCTACAATGAGCAGTTCTTC. Translation: CASSSGPGTPVGFYNEQFF.

This clone has more than one count but fewer than ten. Other nucleotide sequences from this sample produce the same CDR3. The chain combines TRBV9 with TRBJ2-7, with a weak D call TRBD2 (5 bases). The CDR3 sequence is 14 residues long. The ends were cut back, 0 bases at V and 0 bases at J, with 7 bases in the middle. The germline V gene has CDR1 SGDLS and CDR2 YYNGEE. The CDR3 here is CASSVGGSSYEQYF. In DNA form, the CDR3 reads TGTGCCAGCAGCGTAGGTGGGAGCTCCTACGAGCAGTACTTC.

This clone was seen a handful of times. The chain is built from TRBV7-9 and TRBJ2-7; 7 bases map to TRBD2. Trimming at V came to 6 bases and at J to 1 base, leaving 6 bases not matched to a gene. The CDR3 consists of 14 residues. Germline V gene lookup returns CDR1 SEHNR and CDR2 FQNEAQ (reference sequence). CDR3 nucleotides: TGTGCCAGCAGTCCTTCGCGGGAGTCCTACGAGCAGTACTTC. It yields the protein CASSPSRESYEQYF.

V is TRBV23-1 and J is TRBJ1-4; possible D gene TRBD1, 6 bases. TRBV23-1 is classed as an ORF, of uncertain function. V shed 7 bases and J shed 14 bases, with 17 bases lying between them. The CDR3 spans 12 residues. CDR3 region: CASKKGVVRLFF. In DNA form, the CDR3 reads TGCGCCAGCAAAAAGGGGGTGGTTAGGCTGTTTTTT.

This clone has just a few counts. J is TRBJ2-1 and V is TRBV7-2, with D possibly TRBD1 on 6 matching bases. Germline CDR1 is SGHTA and CDR2 is FQGNSA. V dropped 4 bases and J dropped 8 bases, with 12 bases sitting between them. CDR3 length: 13 residues. The DNA of the CDR3 is TGTGCCAGCAGCTCCCTACAGGGATATGAGCAGTTCTTC. It codes for CASSSLQGYEQFF.